This T cell receptor (beta chain) was obtained from a study of Graves' ophthalmopathy and Graves' hyperthyroidism. The CDR3 is 14 amino acids. CDR1 and CDR2 from the germline V gene are SGHTS and YDEGEE. Trimming pared 1 base from V and 6 bases from J, leaving 13 bases between. Study-level findings and limits: A 13-signature model separated ophthalmopathy from stable hyperthyroidism, reaching about 91% sensitivity and approximately 81% specificity cross-validated. Ophthalmopathy progression cases were predicted by the model with roughly 64% sensitivity and 72.22% specificity. A majority of expanded thyroid clonotypes exceeding 0.001 frequency were likewise present in blood.

TCR beta CDR3 amplification used RNA transcripts. A first-round RT-PCR used HTBI primers, followed by a second-round multiplex PCR. MiXCR, run by TCRdb on the multiplex PCR reads, gives a single entry per CDR3 protein. The data show about 740,000 distinct CDR3 sequences, 35% to 50% seen once. The table lists this clonotype with many counts. No antigen is known for it. This sequence originates from an adult man with Graves' ophthalmopathy. The chain is built from TRBV5-8 and TRBJ1-2; D gene ambiguous. The source material was peripheral blood. CDR3 nucleotide sequence: TGTGCCAGCAGCTTGTCCGCATCAGCTGATGGCTACACCTTC. Its translation is CASSLSASADGYTF.